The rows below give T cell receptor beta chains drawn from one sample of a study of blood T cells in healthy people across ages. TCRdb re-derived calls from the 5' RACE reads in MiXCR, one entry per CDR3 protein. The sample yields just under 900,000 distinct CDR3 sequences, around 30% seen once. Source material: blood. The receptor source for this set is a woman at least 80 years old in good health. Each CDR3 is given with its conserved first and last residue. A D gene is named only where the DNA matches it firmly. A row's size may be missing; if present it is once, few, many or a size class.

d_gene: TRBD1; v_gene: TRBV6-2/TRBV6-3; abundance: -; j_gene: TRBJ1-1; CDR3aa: CASSYLITGGEAFF; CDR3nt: TGTGCCAGCAGTTACCTAATTACAGGGGGTGAAGCTTTCTTT
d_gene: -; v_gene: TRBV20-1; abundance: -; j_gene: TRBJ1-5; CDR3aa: CSASFGGYSNQPQHF; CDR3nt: TGCAGTGCTAGTTTTGGGGGATATAGCAATCAGCCCCAGCATTTT
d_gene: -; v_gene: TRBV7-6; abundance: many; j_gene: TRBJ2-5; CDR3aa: CASSLSSETQYF; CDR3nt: TGTGCCAGCAGCTTGTCCTCAGAGACCCAGTACTTC
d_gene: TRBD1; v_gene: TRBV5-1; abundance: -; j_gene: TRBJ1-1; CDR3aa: CASSLEAGTANTEAFF; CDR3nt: TGCGCCAGCAGCTTGGAGGCCGGGACAGCGAACACTGAAGCTTTCTTT
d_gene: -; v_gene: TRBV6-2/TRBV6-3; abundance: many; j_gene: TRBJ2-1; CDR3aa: CASSGGKNEQFF; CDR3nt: TGTGCCAGCAGTGGGGGTAAAAATGAGCAGTTCTTC
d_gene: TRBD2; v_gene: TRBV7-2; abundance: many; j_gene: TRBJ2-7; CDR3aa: CASSLGGAGGEQYF; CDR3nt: TGTGCCAGCAGCTTAGGGGGGGCGGGGGGCGAGCAGTACTTC
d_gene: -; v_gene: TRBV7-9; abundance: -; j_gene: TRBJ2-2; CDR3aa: CASSADQVGLFF; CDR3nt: TGTGCCAGCAGCGCGGACCAGGTCGGGCTGTTTTTT
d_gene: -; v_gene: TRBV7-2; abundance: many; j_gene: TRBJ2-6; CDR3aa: CASSTGQYLWANVLTF; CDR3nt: TGTGCCAGCAGCACCGGACAGTACCTCTGGGCCAACGTCCTGACTTTC
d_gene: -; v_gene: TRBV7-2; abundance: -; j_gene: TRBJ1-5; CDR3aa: CASALMGDQPQHF; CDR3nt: TGTGCCAGCGCCTTAATGGGCGATCAGCCCCAGCATTTT
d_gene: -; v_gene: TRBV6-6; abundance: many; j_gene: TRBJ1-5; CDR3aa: CASRKQLGSNQPQHF; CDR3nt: TGTGCCAGCAGGAAACAGTTGGGGAGCAATCAGCCCCAGCATTTT